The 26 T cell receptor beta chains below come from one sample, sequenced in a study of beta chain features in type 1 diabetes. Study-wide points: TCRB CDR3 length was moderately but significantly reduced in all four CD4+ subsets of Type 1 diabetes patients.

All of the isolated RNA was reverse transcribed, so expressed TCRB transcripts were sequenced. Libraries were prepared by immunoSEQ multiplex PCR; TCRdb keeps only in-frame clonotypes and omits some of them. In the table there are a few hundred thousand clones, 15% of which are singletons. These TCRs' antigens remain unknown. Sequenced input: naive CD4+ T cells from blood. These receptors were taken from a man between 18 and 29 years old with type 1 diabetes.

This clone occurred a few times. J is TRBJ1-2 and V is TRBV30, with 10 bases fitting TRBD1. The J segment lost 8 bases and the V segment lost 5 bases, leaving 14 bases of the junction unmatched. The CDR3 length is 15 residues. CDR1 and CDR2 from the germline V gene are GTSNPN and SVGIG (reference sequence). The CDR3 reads CAWVPPRGQGWGYTF. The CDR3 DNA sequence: TGTGCCTGGGTACCCCCTCGGGGACAGGGGTGGGGCTACACCTTC.

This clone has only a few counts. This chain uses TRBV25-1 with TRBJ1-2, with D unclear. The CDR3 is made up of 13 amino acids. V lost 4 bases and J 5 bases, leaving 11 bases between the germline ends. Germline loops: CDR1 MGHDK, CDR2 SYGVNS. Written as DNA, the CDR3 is TGTGCCAGCAGTGGAACAGCTCTATATGGCTACACCTTC. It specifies CASSGTALYGYTF.

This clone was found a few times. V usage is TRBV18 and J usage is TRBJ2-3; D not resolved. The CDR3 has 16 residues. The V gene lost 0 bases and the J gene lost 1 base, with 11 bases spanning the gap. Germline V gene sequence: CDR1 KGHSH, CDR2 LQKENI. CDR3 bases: TGTGCCAGCTCACCACCAGGCGGAGTCCGCACAGATACGCAGTATTTT. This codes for CASSPPGGVRTDTQYF.

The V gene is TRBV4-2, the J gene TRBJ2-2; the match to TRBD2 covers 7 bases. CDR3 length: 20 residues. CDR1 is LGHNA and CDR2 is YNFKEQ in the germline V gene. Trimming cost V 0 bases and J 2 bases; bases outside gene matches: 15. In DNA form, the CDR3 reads TGTGCCAGCAGCCAAGAATTTGGGGGGGGGAAAAGGGCTAACACCGGGGAGCTGTTTTTT. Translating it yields CASSQEFGGGKRANTGELFF.

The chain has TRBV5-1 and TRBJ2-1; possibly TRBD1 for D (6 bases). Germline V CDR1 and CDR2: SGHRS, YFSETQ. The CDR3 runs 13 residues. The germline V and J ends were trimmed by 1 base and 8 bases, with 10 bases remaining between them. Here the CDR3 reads CASSLSGEHEQFF. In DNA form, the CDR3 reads TGCGCCAGCAGCTTGTCAGGGGAACATGAGCAGTTCTTC.

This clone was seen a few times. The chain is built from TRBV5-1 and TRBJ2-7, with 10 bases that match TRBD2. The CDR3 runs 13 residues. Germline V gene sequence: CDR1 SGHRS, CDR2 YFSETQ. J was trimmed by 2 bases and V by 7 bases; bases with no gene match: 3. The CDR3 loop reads CASALAGTYEQYF. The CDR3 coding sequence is TGCGCCAGCGCACTAGCGGGAACCTACGAGCAGTACTTC.

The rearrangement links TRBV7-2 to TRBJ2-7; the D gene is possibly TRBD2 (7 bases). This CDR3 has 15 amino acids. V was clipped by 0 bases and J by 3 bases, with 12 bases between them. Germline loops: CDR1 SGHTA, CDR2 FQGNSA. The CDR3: CASSLAGGPFYEQYF. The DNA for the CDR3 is TGTGCCAGCAGCTTAGCGGGGGGGCCTTTCTACGAGCAGTACTTC.

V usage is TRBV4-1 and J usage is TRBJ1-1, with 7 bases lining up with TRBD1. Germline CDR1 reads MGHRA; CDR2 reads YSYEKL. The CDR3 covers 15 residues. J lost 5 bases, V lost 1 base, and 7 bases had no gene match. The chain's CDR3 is CASSQGEQGRTEAFF. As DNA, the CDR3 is TGCGCCAGCAGCCAAGGGGAACAGGGGCGAACTGAAGCTTTCTTT.

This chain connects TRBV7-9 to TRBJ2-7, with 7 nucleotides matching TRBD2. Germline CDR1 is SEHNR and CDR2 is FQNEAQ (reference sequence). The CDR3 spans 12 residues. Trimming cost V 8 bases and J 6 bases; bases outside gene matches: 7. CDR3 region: CASSLGGSEQYF. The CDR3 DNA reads TGTGCCAGCTCCCTCGGGGGGAGCGAGCAGTACTTC.

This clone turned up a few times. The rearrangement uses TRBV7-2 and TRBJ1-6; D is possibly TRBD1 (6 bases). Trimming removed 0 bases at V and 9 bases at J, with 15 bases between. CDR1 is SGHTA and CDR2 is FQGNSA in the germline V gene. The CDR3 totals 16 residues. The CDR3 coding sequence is TGTGCCAGCAGCTTAGCACCCCAGGGGATGGGTTCACCCCTCCACTTT. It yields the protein CASSLAPQGMGSPLHF. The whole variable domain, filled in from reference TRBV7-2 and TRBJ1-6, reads GAGVSQSPSNKVTEKGKDVELRCDPISGHTALYWYRQSLGQGLEFLIYFQGNSAPDKSGLPSDRFSAERTGGSVSTLTIQRTQQEDSAVYLCASSLAPQGMGSPLHFGNGTRLTVT.

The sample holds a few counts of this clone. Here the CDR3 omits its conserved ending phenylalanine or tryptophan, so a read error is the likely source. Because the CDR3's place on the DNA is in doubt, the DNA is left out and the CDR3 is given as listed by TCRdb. CDR3 in amino acids: CAWSVSVSVAAG. This sequence joins TRBV30 and TRBJ1-2. Germline V lookup: CDR1 GTSNPN, CDR2 SVGIG (reference sequence). The CDR3 comprises 12 residues, both ends counted.

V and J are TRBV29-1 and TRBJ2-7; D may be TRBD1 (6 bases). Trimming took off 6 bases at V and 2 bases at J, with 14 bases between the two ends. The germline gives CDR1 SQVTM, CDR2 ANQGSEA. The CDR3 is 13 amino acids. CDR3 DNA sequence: TGCAGCGTGTACCGGGACACCACCTACGAGCAGTACTTC. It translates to CSVYRDTTYEQYF.

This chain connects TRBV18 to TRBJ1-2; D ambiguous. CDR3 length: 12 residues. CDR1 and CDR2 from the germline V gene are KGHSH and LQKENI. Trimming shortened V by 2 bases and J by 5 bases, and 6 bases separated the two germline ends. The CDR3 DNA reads TGTGCCAGCTCACCAGACGGGTATGGCTACACCTTC. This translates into CASSPDGYGYTF. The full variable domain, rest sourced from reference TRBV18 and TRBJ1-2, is NAGVMQNPRHLVRRRGQEARLRCSPMKGHSHVYWYRQLPEEGLKFMVYLQKENIIDESGMPKERFSAEFPKEGPSILRIQQVVRGDSAAYFCASSPDGYGYTFGSGTRLTVV.

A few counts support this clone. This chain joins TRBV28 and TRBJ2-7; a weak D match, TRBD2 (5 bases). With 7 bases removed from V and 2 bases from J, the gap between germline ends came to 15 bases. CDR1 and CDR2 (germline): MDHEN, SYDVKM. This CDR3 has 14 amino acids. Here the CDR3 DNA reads TGTGCCAGCAACTTAGGAGGCAGTCCCTACGAGCAGTACTTC. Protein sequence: CASNLGGSPYEQYF.

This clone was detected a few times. The CDR3 is CASSPFSAETQYF. The CDR3 nucleotides are TGTGCCAGCAGCCCTTTCTCTGCGGAGACCCAGTACTTC. J is TRBJ2-5 and V is TRBV9; D gene unclear. Trimming shortened V by 4 bases and J by 5 bases, and 12 bases separated the two germline ends. The CDR3 is made up of 13 amino acids. Germline CDR1 reads SGDLS; CDR2 reads YYNGEE.

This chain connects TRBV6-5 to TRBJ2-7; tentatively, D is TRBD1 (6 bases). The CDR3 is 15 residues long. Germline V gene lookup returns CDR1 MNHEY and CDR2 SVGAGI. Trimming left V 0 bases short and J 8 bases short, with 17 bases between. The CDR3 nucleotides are TGTGCCAGCAGTTACTCGATCGGACAGCTCACGAAGCAGTACTTC. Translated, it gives CASSYSIGQLTKQYF.

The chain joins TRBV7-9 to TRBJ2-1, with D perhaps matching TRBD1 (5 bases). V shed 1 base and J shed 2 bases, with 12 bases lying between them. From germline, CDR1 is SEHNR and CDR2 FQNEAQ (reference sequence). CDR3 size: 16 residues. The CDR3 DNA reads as TGTGCCAGCAGCTTAGGTTTCACAGGACCCTACAATGAGCAGTTCTTC. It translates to CASSLGFTGPYNEQFF.

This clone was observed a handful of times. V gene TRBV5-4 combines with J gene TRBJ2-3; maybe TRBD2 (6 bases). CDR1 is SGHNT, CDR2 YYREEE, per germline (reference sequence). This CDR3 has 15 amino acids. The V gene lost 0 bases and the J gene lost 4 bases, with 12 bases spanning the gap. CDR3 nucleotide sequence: TGTGCCAGCAGCTTGGGTCTGACGGGGGCAGATACGCAGTATTTT. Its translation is CASSLGLTGADTQYF.

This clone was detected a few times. CDR3: CASSAARTEAFF. The CDR3 region has the DNA TGTGCCAGCAGTGCCGCCCGGACTGAAGCTTTCTTT. The chain employs TRBV28 and TRBJ1-1; D ambiguous. V lost 5 bases to trimming and J lost 5 bases, with 9 bases between them. Per germline, CDR1 MDHEN and CDR2 SYDVKM. CDR3 length: 12 residues.

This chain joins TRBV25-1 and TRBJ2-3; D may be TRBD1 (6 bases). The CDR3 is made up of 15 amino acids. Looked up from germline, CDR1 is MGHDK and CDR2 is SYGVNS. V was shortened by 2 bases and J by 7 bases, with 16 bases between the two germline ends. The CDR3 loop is CASSEPDRPSHTQYF. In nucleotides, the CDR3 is TGTGCCAGCAGTGAACCCGACAGGCCTAGTCATACGCAGTATTTT.

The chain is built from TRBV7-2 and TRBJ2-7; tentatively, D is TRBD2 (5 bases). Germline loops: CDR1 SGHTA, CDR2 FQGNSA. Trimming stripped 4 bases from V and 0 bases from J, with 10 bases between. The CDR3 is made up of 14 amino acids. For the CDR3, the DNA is TGTGCCAGCAGCTCCAGGAGGAGCTCCTACGAGCAGTACTTC. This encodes CASSSRRSSYEQYF. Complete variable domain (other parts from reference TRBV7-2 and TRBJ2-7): GAGVSQSPSNKVTEKGKDVELRCDPISGHTALYWYRQSLGQGLEFLIYFQGNSAPDKSGLPSDRFSAERTGGSVSTLTIQRTQQEDSAVYLCASSSRRSSYEQYFGPGTRLTVT.

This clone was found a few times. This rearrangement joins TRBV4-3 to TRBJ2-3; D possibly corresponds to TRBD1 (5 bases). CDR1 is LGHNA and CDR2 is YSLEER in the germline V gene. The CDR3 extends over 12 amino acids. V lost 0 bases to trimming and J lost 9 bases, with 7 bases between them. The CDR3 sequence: CASSQDRATQYF. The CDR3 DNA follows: TGCGCCAGCAGCCAAGACAGGGCGACGCAGTATTTT.

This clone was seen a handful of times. Here the CDR3 reads CASSEGVWNEQFF. Written as DNA, the CDR3 is TGTGCCAGCAGCGAGGGGGTCTGGAATGAGCAGTTCTTC. The chain carries TRBV9 and TRBJ2-1; possibly TRBD1 for D (6 bases). The V gene's germline CDR1 is SGDLS and CDR2 YYNGEE. The CDR3 spans 13 residues. V gave up 3 bases and J gave up 7 bases, with 11 bases separating them. Full variable domain (rest looked up from reference TRBV9 and TRBJ2-1): DSGVTQTPKHLITATGQRVTLRCSPRSGDLSVYWYQQSLDQGLQFLIQYYNGEERAKGNILERFSAQQFPDLHSELNLSSLELGDSALYFCASSEGVWNEQFFGPGTRLTVL.

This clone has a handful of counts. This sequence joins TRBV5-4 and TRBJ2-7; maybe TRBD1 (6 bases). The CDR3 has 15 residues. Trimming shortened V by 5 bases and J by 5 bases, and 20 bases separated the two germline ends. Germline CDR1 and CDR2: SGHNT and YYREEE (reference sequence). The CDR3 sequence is CASSLQQGIRHEQYF. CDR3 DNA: TGTGCCAGCAGTTTACAACAGGGAATTCGCCACGAGCAGTACTTC.

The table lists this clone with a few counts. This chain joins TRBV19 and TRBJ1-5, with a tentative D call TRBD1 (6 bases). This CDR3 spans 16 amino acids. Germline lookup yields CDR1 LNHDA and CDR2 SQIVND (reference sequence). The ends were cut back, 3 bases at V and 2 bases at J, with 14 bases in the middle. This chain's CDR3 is CASSILRRGGNQPQHF. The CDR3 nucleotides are TGTGCCAGTAGTATTCTTCGCAGGGGAGGCAATCAGCCCCAGCATTTT.

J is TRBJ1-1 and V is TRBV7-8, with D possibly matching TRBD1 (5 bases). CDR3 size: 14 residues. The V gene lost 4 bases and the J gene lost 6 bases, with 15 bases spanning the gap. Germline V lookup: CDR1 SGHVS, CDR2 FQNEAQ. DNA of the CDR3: TGTGCCAGCAGCTCACTCTCGGGGGGGGCTGAAGCTTTCTTT. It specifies CASSSLSGGAEAFF.